A selection of T cell receptor beta chains follows, all from one sample in a study of CD8 T cells in ankylosing spondylitis. TCRdb itself ran the 5' RACE reads through MiXCR, one entry per CDR3 protein. The data show fewer than 250,000 distinct CDR3 sequences, roughly 32% seen once. The specimen sequenced was blood, either unsorted or a sorted T cell fraction (not recorded which). All receptors derive from a male donor with ankylosing spondylitis or in good health (not recorded which). CDR3s include the opening cysteine and the closing phenylalanine or tryptophan. D genes are given only for firm matches. Rows may omit the clone size; those that give it use once, few, many or a size class.

TRBJ1-5,TRBV12-3/TRBV12-4,-,few,CASSSSGGPQPQHF,TGTGCCAGCAGTTCCTCGGGGGGCCCTCAGCCCCAGCATTTT
TRBJ1-4,TRBV4-1,-,-,CASSQSRVPNEKLFF,TGCGCCAGCAGCCAGAGCAGGGTTCCTAATGAAAAACTGTTTTTT
TRBJ1-2,TRBV7-2,TRBD1,few,CASSPGQGTYGYTF,TGTGCCAGCAGCCCGGGACAGGGGACGTATGGCTACACCTTC
TRBJ2-1,TRBV12-3/TRBV12-4,TRBD2,-,CASSLFGSGGAFDEQFF,TGTGCCAGCAGTTTATTTGGTAGCGGGGGGGCCTTTGATGAGCAGTTCTTC
TRBJ2-7,TRBV12-3/TRBV12-4,-,-,CASSFARDYEQYF,TGTGCCAGCAGTTTCGCCAGGGATTACGAGCAGTACTTC
TRBJ2-2,TRBV29-1,TRBD2,few,CSVDPGPGSGTNTGELFF,TGCAGCGTTGACCCGGGCCCAGGGAGCGGGACGAACACCGGGGAGCTGTTTTTT
TRBJ1-5,TRBV6-4,-,-,CASKSRRVFNQPQHF,TGTGCCAGCAAGTCCCGTCGGGTTTTCAATCAGCCCCAGCATTTT
TRBJ2-3,TRBV12-3/TRBV12-4,TRBD1,-,CASSPQGAPGPDTQYF,TGTGCCAGCAGTCCTCAGGGGGCGCCGGGTCCAGATACGCAGTATTTT
TRBJ2-3,TRBV5-1,-,-,CASSSGLRSGTDTQYF,TGCGCCAGCAGCTCAGGACTTCGATCCGGCACAGATACGCAGTATTTT
TRBJ2-3,TRBV29-1,-,few,CSVVPGRAVTDTQYF,TGCAGCGTTGTGCCTGGAAGAGCCGTCACAGATACGCAGTATTTT
TRBJ2-7,TRBV6-5,TRBD1,few,CASSYGQGIGEQYF,TGTGCCAGCAGTTACGGACAGGGGATCGGGGAGCAGTACTTC
TRBJ1-1,TRBV11-1,-,few,CASSRSYTEAFF,TGTGCCAGCAGCCGTTCCTACACTGAAGCTTTCTTT
TRBJ2-7,TRBV6-5,TRBD1,few,CASSYSIVDRGHEQYF,TGTGCCAGCAGTTACTCGATAGTCGACAGGGGCCACGAGCAGTACTTC
TRBJ2-4,TRBV20-1,-,-,CSARVRQIQYF,TGCAGTGCTAGAGTTCGACAGATTCAGTACTTC
TRBJ2-1,TRBV29-1,TRBD1,-,CSVVVGTGSGEQFF,TGCAGCGTTGTCGTAGGGACAGGGTCGGGTGAGCAGTTCTTC
TRBJ2-3,TRBV3-1,TRBD2,-,CASSQERGDVDTQYF,TGTGCCAGCAGCCAAGAGCGGGGGGACGTAGATACGCAGTATTTT
TRBJ2-1,TRBV7-3,-,-,CASSPDTGTVLEQFF,TGTGCCAGCAGCCCAGACACCGGGACGGTCCTGGAGCAGTTCTTC
TRBJ1-6,TRBV6-5,-,-,CASSYSKWQVYHSPLHF,TGTGCCAGCAGTTACTCGAAATGGCAGGTCTATCATTCACCCCTCCACTTT
TRBJ1-1,TRBV10-2,TRBD1,few,CASNPGQLNTEAFF,TGCGCCAGCAACCCGGGACAGCTTAACACTGAAGCTTTCTTT
TRBJ1-5,TRBV20-1,-,-,CSARQGYSNQPQHF,TGCAGTGCGAGGCAGGGGTATAGCAATCAGCCCCAGCATTTT
TRBJ1-5,TRBV20-1,-,few,CSARGRLNQPQHF,TGCAGTGCTAGAGGCCGGCTCAATCAGCCCCAGCATTTT
TRBJ2-2,TRBV10-3,TRBD1,few,CAISTPGQGITGELFF,TGTGCCATCAGTACTCCGGGACAGGGGATTACCGGGGAGCTGTTTTTT
TRBJ2-1,TRBV7-6,TRBD1,few,CASSSGLTTGGNEQFF,TGTGCCAGCAGCTCAGGTCTGACCACAGGGGGCAATGAGCAGTTCTTC
TRBJ2-3,TRBV20-1,-,many,CSARRGSDTQYF,TGCAGTGCTAGACGGGGAAGCGATACGCAGTATTTT
TRBJ2-1,TRBV9,TRBD2,-,CASSLWDYSYNEQFF,TGTGCCAGCAGCCTTTGGGACTACTCCTACAATGAGCAGTTCTTC
TRBJ2-5,TRBV10-3,-,-,CAISEDGGEGETQYF,TGTGCCATCAGTGAGGACGGGGGCGAGGGGGAGACCCAGTACTTC
TRBJ2-5,TRBV20-1,-,-,CSARAGTLGETQYF,TGCAGTGCTAGAGCGGGGACCCTTGGAGAGACCCAGTACTTC
TRBJ2-2,TRBV6-5,-,few,CASSWGARAGELFF,TGTGCCAGCAGTTGGGGGGCCAGGGCCGGGGAGCTGTTTTTT
TRBJ2-5,TRBV5-1,TRBD1,-,CASSLGTIRRGSDQYF,TGCGCCAGCAGCTTGGGTACGATACGCAGGGGGTCGGACCAGTACTTC
TRBJ2-1,TRBV12-3/TRBV12-4,-,few,CASSKSGPYNEQFF,TGTGCCAGCAGTAAGTCGGGCCCCTACAATGAGCAGTTCTTC
TRBJ2-2,TRBV6-1,TRBD2,few,CASSIAGSYTGELFF,TGTGCCAGCAGTATAGCGGGGTCTTACACCGGGGAGCTGTTTTTT
TRBJ2-5,TRBV5-5,-,-,CASSLDEQTVWTQYF,TGTGCCAGCAGCTTGGATGAGCAGACCGTGTGGACCCAGTACTTC
TRBJ2-7,TRBV12-3/TRBV12-4,-,few,CASSLGLYEQYF,TGTGCCAGCAGTTTGGGCTTATACGAGCAGTACTTC